This T cell receptor (beta chain) was recorded in a study of cytomegalovirus exposure and HLA in healthy donors. Whole-study findings and limits: Fewer than 200 TCR beta chains were listed as cytomegalovirus-associated. A later analysis showed HLA-associated TCR beta chains outstripping equally common others in clonal expansion.

The germline V gene has CDR1 SGHTA and CDR2 FQGNSA. The CDR3 is 14 residues long. Trimming took 6 bases from V and 4 from J; bases not matched to a gene: 8. Comments on this clone: As yet, its antigen is unknown.

PCR employed 60 Vbeta and 13 Jbeta primers. Measured with immunoSEQ multiplex PCR; TCRdb has only the in-frame clones, and not every one. This table has 200,000 to 250,000 clones, over 75% appearing once. The origin of this receptor is a man aged 18 to 30 in good health and CMV-seronegative. V usage is TRBV7-2 and J usage is TRBJ1-1; 7 bases are shared with TRBD1. Sequenced: PBMCs. The CDR3 DNA reads as TGTGCCAGCAGAGCTCAGGGGGGCCGCACTGAAGCTTTCTTT. Amino acid sequence: CASRAQGGRTEAFF.